Included here is one T cell receptor beta chain sequence, with context. Its target is not known. These data belong to a study of cytomegalovirus exposure and HLA in healthy donors. V lost 3 bases to trimming and J lost 4 bases; unmatched junction nucleotides: 3. CDR3 length: 14 amino acids. Germline lookup yields CDR1 LNHNV and CDR2 YYDKDF (reference sequence). PCR employed 60 Vbeta and 13 Jbeta primers. The table came from immunoSEQ multiplex PCR; TCRdb's copy has only in-frame clones and leaves some out. The table has roughly 130,000 clones, approximately 80% seen once. Study results and caveats: A later analysis showed HLA-associated TCR beta chains outstripping equally common others in clonal expansion. Rare TCR sequences predominated, though certain public TCRs were found in many donors. In vitro experiments confirmed that three CMV-associated chains were specific for CMV antigens. The study recorded fewer than 200 TCR beta chains that were cytomegalovirus-associated.

The receptor's source is a middle-aged man in good health and CMV-seronegative. Material: PBMCs. The chain employs TRBV15 and TRBJ2-5; TRBD1 agrees at 9 bases. CDR3 sequence (DNA): TGTGCCACCAGCAGGGACAGGGGTGCAGAGACCCAGTACTTC. Protein sequence: CATSRDRGAETQYF.